Listed below are T cell receptor beta chains from one sample, sequenced in a study of PD-1 blockade in classical Hodgkin lymphoma. The data were produced by immunoSEQ multiplex PCR, yet TCRdb's version contains in-frame clones alone and is incomplete. The sample gives about 9,700 clones, approximately 77% of which show up once; 3.5% to 5.5% is in the top ten. This specimen consisted of CD4+ T cells from blood, obtained before the fourth cycle of nivolumab. The receptors stem from a human donor with classical Hodgkin lymphoma. CDR3s include the opening cysteine and the closing phenylalanine or tryptophan. D genes are given only for firm matches. Size values are once, few and many counts, or a class for expanded clones, and some rows have none.

j_gene: TRBJ2-2
d_gene: .
abundance: .
v_gene: TRBV5-1
CDR3aa: CASSPSIGTGELFF
CDR3nt: TGCGCCAGCAGCCCCTCAATTGGCACCGGGGAGCTGTTTTTT

j_gene: TRBJ1-3
d_gene: .
abundance: .
v_gene: TRBV4-2
CDR3aa: CASSQFQLGNTIYF
CDR3nt: TGTGCCAGCAGCCAATTCCAACTCGGAAACACCATATATTTT

j_gene: TRBJ2-7
d_gene: .
abundance: .
v_gene: TRBV6-1
CDR3aa: CASSERTGPYEQYF
CDR3nt: TGTGCCAGCAGTGAGCGGACGGGTCCCTACGAGCAGTACTTC

j_gene: TRBJ2-7
d_gene: .
abundance: .
v_gene: TRBV30
CDR3aa: CASPGPLGEQYF
CDR3nt: TGTGCCTCCCCCGGGCCCCTGGGCGAGCAGTACTTC

j_gene: TRBJ2-5
d_gene: .
abundance: .
v_gene: TRBV18
CDR3aa: CASSPYSGQSQETQYF
CDR3nt: TGTGCCAGCTCACCGTACTCCGGACAGTCCCAAGAGACCCAGTACTTC

j_gene: TRBJ1-1
d_gene: .
abundance: .
v_gene: TRBV28
CDR3aa: CASSLMVLGTAEAFF
CDR3nt: TGTGCCAGCAGTTTAATGGTTTTGGGAACAGCTGAAGCTTTCTTT

j_gene: TRBJ1-1
d_gene: .
abundance: .
v_gene: TRBV7-9
CDR3aa: CASSLEAQGEAFF
CDR3nt: TGTGCCAGCAGCTTAGAGGCCCAGGGCGAAGCTTTCTTT

j_gene: TRBJ1-4
d_gene: .
abundance: once
v_gene: TRBV19
CDR3aa: CASCQTENEKLFF
CDR3nt: TGTGCCAGTTGCCAGACCGAGAATGAAAAACTGTTTTTT

j_gene: TRBJ1-1
d_gene: .
abundance: .
v_gene: TRBV6-5
CDR3aa: CASSYSIWVAEAFF
CDR3nt: TGTGCCAGCAGTTACTCGATATGGGTGGCTGAAGCTTTCTTT

j_gene: TRBJ1-2
d_gene: TRBD1
abundance: .
v_gene: TRBV28
CDR3aa: CASSNAGGGYGYTF
CDR3nt: TGTGCCAGCAGTAACGCAGGGGGGGGCTATGGCTACACCTTC

j_gene: TRBJ2-5
d_gene: .
abundance: .
v_gene: TRBV18
CDR3aa: CASSPPGETQYF
CDR3nt: TGTGCCAGCTCACCACCCGGAGAGACCCAGTACTTC

j_gene: TRBJ1-2
d_gene: .
abundance: .
v_gene: TRBV7-2
CDR3aa: CASSFQTNYGYTF
CDR3nt: TGTGCCAGCAGCTTCCAAACTAACTATGGCTACACCTTC

j_gene: TRBJ2-1
d_gene: .
abundance: .
v_gene: TRBV7-2
CDR3aa: CASSFSRGLYEQFF
CDR3nt: TGTGCCAGCAGCTTTTCCCGGGGGTTGTATGAGCAGTTCTTC

j_gene: TRBJ1-2
d_gene: .
abundance: .
v_gene: TRBV4-1
CDR3aa: CASSQEAQANYGYTF
CDR3nt: TGCGCCAGCAGCCAAGAAGCACAGGCAAACTATGGCTACACCTTC

j_gene: TRBJ2-7
d_gene: TRBD1
abundance: once
v_gene: TRBV18
CDR3aa: CASSRTGVSYEQYF
CDR3nt: TGTGCCAGCTCACGGACAGGGGTCTCCTACGAGCAGTACTTC

j_gene: TRBJ2-3
d_gene: TRBD1
abundance: .
v_gene: TRBV4-1
CDR3aa: CASSRDSGADTQYF
CDR3nt: TGCGCCAGCAGCCGGGACAGTGGGGCAGATACGCAGTATTTT

j_gene: TRBJ1-3
d_gene: .
abundance: .
v_gene: TRBV16
CDR3aa: CASSQLGNTIYF
CDR3nt: TGTGCCAGCAGCCAATTGGGAAACACCATATATTTT

j_gene: TRBJ1-4
d_gene: .
abundance: .
v_gene: TRBV2
CDR3aa: CASDRDGHNEKLFF
CDR3nt: TGTGCCAGCGACCGGGACGGACATAATGAAAAACTGTTTTTT

j_gene: TRBJ2-7
d_gene: .
abundance: .
v_gene: TRBV11-1
CDR3aa: CASSTDRGGVYEQYF
CDR3nt: TGTGCCAGCAGCACAGACCGCGGTGGGGTGTACGAGCAGTACTTC

j_gene: TRBJ2-1
d_gene: TRBD2
abundance: .
v_gene: TRBV7-2
CDR3aa: CASSLTSGQGNEQFF
CDR3nt: TGTGCCAGCAGCTTGACTAGCGGTCAAGGGAATGAGCAGTTCTTC

j_gene: TRBJ1-2
d_gene: TRBD1
abundance: .
v_gene: TRBV27
CDR3aa: CASSRGQGVGYTF
CDR3nt: TGTGCCAGCAGTCGCGGACAGGGTGTCGGCTACACCTTC

j_gene: TRBJ1-2
d_gene: .
abundance: few
v_gene: TRBV5-1
CDR3aa: CASSLESPNYGYTF
CDR3nt: TGCGCCAGCAGCTTGGAATCCCCTAACTATGGCTACACCTTC

j_gene: TRBJ1-1
d_gene: .
abundance: .
v_gene: TRBV6-4
CDR3aa: CAGERQPNTEAFF
CDR3nt: TGTGCCGGCGAGAGGCAGCCGAACACTGAAGCTTTCTTT

j_gene: TRBJ2-6
d_gene: .
abundance: .
v_gene: TRBV6-1
CDR3aa: CASDKQLSGANVLTF
CDR3nt: TGTGCCAGCGATAAACAGCTGTCTGGGGCCAACGTCCTGACTTTC

j_gene: TRBJ1-6
d_gene: .
abundance: .
v_gene: TRBV27
CDR3aa: CASSVLRGSPLHF
CDR3nt: TGTGCCAGCAGTGTACTACGAGGTTCACCCCTCCACTTT

j_gene: TRBJ1-2
d_gene: .
abundance: once
v_gene: TRBV6-1
CDR3aa: CASSEAEMAVYGYTF
CDR3nt: TGTGCCAGCAGTGAAGCCGAGATGGCAGTGTATGGCTACACCTTC

j_gene: TRBJ2-3
d_gene: .
abundance: .
v_gene: TRBV18
CDR3aa: CASSPTSGDTQYF
CDR3nt: TGTGCCAGCTCACCGACCTCTGGGGATACGCAGTATTTT

j_gene: TRBJ2-1
d_gene: .
abundance: .
v_gene: TRBV5-1
CDR3aa: CASSSGGAYNEQFF
CDR3nt: TGCGCCAGCAGCTCTGGCGGAGCCTACAATGAGCAGTTCTTC

j_gene: TRBJ2-3
d_gene: .
abundance: .
v_gene: TRBV2
CDR3aa: CASSEEARGTDTQYF
CDR3nt: TGTGCCAGCAGTGAAGAGGCAAGGGGGACAGATACGCAGTATTTT

j_gene: TRBJ2-5
d_gene: .
abundance: .
v_gene: TRBV28
CDR3aa: CASSLGETQYF
CDR3nt: TGTGCCAGCAGTTTGGGTGAGACCCAGTACTTC

j_gene: TRBJ2-7
d_gene: TRBD1
abundance: .
v_gene: TRBV11-3
CDR3aa: CASSHGTGNEQYF
CDR3nt: TGTGCCAGCAGCCACGGGACAGGGAATGAGCAGTACTTC

j_gene: TRBJ1-2
d_gene: TRBD1
abundance: .
v_gene: TRBV2
CDR3aa: CASSRDRGAYYGYTF
CDR3nt: TGTGCCAGCAGTCGGGACAGGGGCGCCTACTATGGCTACACCTTC

j_gene: TRBJ1-2
d_gene: TRBD1
abundance: .
v_gene: TRBV5-1
CDR3aa: CASRGTGGADYGYTF
CDR3nt: TGCGCCAGCAGGGGGACAGGGGGCGCTGACTATGGCTACACCTTC

j_gene: TRBJ1-2
d_gene: .
abundance: .
v_gene: TRBV7-2
CDR3aa: CASSRQSYGYTF
CDR3nt: TGTGCCAGCAGCCGACAGTCCTATGGCTACACCTTC

j_gene: TRBJ2-2
d_gene: TRBD1
abundance: .
v_gene: TRBV4-1
CDR3aa: CASSRLPDRGRKGELFF
CDR3nt: TGCGCCAGCAGCCGCCTCCCGGACAGGGGGCGCAAGGGGGAGCTGTTTTTT

j_gene: TRBJ2-5
d_gene: .
abundance: .
v_gene: TRBV4-2
CDR3aa: CASSQDVGGAQYF
CDR3nt: TGTGCCAGCAGCCAAGATGTGGGTGGGGCCCAGTACTTC

j_gene: TRBJ2-5
d_gene: TRBD1
abundance: .
v_gene: TRBV7-6
CDR3aa: CASSPSAPTGAETQYF
CDR3nt: TGTGCCAGCAGCCCAAGTGCACCGACAGGGGCGGAGACCCAGTACTTC

j_gene: TRBJ2-5
d_gene: .
abundance: few
v_gene: TRBV2
CDR3aa: CASSESQETQYF
CDR3nt: TGTGCCAGCAGTGAATCCCAAGAGACCCAGTACTTC

j_gene: TRBJ2-3
d_gene: .
abundance: .
v_gene: TRBV4-1
CDR3aa: CASSQDWPGRDTQYF
CDR3nt: TGCGCCAGCAGCCAAGATTGGCCAGGACGGGATACGCAGTATTTT

j_gene: TRBJ2-5
d_gene: .
abundance: .
v_gene: TRBV6-6
CDR3aa: CASSTPKSRQETQYF
CDR3nt: TGTGCCAGCAGCACCCCAAAGTCCCGCCAAGAGACCCAGTACTTC

j_gene: TRBJ1-5
d_gene: .
abundance: once
v_gene: TRBV5-3
CDR3aa: CARSKGTRRNQPQHF
CDR3nt: TGTGCCAGAAGCAAGGGGACGCGACGCAATCAGCCCCAGCATTTT

j_gene: TRBJ1-2
d_gene: TRBD1
abundance: .
v_gene: TRBV5-1
CDR3aa: CASSGTAGTYGYTF
CDR3nt: TGCGCCAGCAGCGGGACAGCTGGAACCTATGGCTACACCTTC